This entry describes one T cell receptor beta chain. There are 13 residues in the CDR3. Germline values: CDR1 MNHNS, CDR2 SASEGT. V lost 0 bases to trimming and J lost 8 bases, with 9 bases between them. The data are from a study of shared clonotypes between healthy human individuals. Some clones are missing from TCRdb's copy, which holds only in-frame ones; the method was immunoSEQ multiplex PCR. This sample has more than 900,000 clones; roughly 74% occur once, and the top ten carry roughly 0.57%. The rearrangement uses TRBV6-1 and TRBJ2-3, with D perhaps TRBD1 (5 bases). This receptor was taken from a man aged 18 to 35 in good health. Some clones in this sample may be carry-over from other donors' samples. The material sequenced was memory CD4+ T cells from PBMCs. Subset meaning: CD45RA-negative fraction. DNA of the CDR3: TGTGCCAGCAGTGAAGCTCGACAGCGTACGCAGTATTTT. Protein sequence: CASSEARQRTQYF.